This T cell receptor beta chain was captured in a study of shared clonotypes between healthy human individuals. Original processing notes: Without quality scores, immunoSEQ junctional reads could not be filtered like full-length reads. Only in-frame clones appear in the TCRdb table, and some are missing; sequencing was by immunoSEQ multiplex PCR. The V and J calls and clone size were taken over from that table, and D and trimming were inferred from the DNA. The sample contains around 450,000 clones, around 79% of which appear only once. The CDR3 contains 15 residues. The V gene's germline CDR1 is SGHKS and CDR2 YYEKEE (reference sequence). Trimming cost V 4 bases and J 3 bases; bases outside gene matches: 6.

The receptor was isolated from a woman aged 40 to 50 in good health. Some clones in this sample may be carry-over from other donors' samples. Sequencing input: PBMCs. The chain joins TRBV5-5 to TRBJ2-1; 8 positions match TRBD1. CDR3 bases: TGTGCCAGCAGCCAGATGACAGGGGTCTACAATGAGCAGTTCTTC. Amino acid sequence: CASSQMTGVYNEQFF.